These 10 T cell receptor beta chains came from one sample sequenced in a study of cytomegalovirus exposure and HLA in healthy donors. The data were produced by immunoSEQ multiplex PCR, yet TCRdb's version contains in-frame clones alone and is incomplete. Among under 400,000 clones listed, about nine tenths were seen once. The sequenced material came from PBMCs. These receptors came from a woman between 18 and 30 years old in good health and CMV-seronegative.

The CDR3 reads CASSLVAGVYNEQFF. CDR3 nucleotide sequence: TGTGCCAGTAGCCTGGTGGCGGGAGTTTACAATGAGCAGTTCTTC. This chain links TRBV19 with TRBJ2-1, with 7 bases that match TRBD2. The CDR3 spans 15 residues. The junction had 9 bases not matched to a gene; V was cut back by 6 bases and J by 4 bases. The germline CDR1 and CDR2 sequences are LNHDA and SQIVND (reference sequence).

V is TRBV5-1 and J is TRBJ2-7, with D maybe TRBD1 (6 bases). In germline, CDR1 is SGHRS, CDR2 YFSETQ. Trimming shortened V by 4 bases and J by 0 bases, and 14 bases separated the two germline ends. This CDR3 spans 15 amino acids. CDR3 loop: CASSLSQGTSYEQYF. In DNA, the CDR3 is TGCGCCAGCAGCCTATCCCAGGGGACCTCCTACGAGCAGTACTTC.

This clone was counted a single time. Written as DNA, the CDR3 is TGCGCCAGCAGCTCAACACGACTTGTATCTGGCTACACCTTC. Its translation is CASSSTRLVSGYTF. V is TRBV4-1 and J is TRBJ1-2; D uncertain. CDR3 length equals 14 residues. Germline V gives CDR1 MGHRA, CDR2 YSYEKL. V was trimmed by 5 bases and J by 7 bases, leaving 17 bases between them.

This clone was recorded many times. This chain's CDR3 is CASSTTGSYADYTF. CDR3 DNA: TGTGCCAGCAGCACGACAGGATCCTATGCGGACTACACCTTC. The chain links TRBV6-4 to TRBJ1-2, with a tentative D call TRBD1 (6 bases). The V end was cut by 6 bases, the J end by 10 bases, with 21 bases between. The CDR3 contains 14 residues. Germline V gene data show CDR1 as MRHNA and CDR2 as SNTAGT.

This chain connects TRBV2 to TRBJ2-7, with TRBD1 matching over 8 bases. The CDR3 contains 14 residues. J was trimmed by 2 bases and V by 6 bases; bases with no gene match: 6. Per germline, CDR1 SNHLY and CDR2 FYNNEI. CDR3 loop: CASRGTGPTYEQYF. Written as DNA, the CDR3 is TGTGCCAGCAGGGGGACAGGACCAACCTACGAGCAGTACTTC.

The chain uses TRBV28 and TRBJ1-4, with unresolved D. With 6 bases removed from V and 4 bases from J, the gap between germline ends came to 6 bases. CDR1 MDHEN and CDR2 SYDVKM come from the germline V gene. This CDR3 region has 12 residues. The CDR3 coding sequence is TGTGCCAGCAGCCCTAATAATGAAAAACTGTTTTTT. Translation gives CASSPNNEKLFF.

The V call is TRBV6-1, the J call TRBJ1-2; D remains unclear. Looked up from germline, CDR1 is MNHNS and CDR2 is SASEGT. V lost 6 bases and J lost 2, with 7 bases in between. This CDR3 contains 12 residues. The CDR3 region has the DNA TGTGCCAGCAGGGGCAGAAACTATGGCTACACCTTC. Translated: CASRGRNYGYTF.

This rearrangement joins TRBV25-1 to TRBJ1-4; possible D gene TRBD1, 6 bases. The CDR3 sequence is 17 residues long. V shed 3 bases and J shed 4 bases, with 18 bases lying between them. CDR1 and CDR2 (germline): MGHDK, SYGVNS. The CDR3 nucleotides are TGTGCCAGCAGTGAGGGGGGGGCCGGTCCGGGTAATGAAAAACTGTTTTTT. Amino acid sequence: CASSEGGAGPGNEKLFF.

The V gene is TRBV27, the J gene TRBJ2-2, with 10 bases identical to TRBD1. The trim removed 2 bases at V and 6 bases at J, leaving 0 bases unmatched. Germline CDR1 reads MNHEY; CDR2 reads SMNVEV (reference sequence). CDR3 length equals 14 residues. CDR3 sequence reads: CASSLDRGPGELFF. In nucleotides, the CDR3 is TGTGCCAGCAGTTTAGACAGGGGGCCCGGGGAGCTGTTTTTT.

CDR3 sequence (DNA): TGCGCCAGCACATTTGATGGAGGGATTAACTATGGCTACACCTTC. Residues: CASTFDGGINYGYTF. The chain links TRBV5-1 to TRBJ1-2; D is ambiguous. Germline V gene sequence: CDR1 SGHRS, CDR2 YFSETQ. This CDR3 spans 15 amino acids. With 6 bases removed from V and 1 base from J, the gap between germline ends came to 16 bases.